The next 26 T cell receptor beta chains were all read from a single sample in a study of T cells in Graves' hyperthyroidism and ophthalmopathy. There were TCR beta CDR3 regions amplified from RNA transcripts. HTBI primers were used for first-round RT-PCR of the TCR CDR3. MiXCR, run by TCRdb on the multiplex PCR reads, gives a single entry per CDR3 protein. The sample includes 350,000 to 400,000 distinct CDR3 sequences, approximately 14% of them seen just once. Specimen: blood. The source of these receptors is a woman aged 55-69 years with Graves' hyperthyroidism.

This clonotype has a count of ten or more. The gene calls are TRBV20-1 and TRBJ2-7, with TRBD2 identical over 11 bases. The CDR3 runs 15 residues. Looked up from germline, CDR1 is DFQATT and CDR2 is SNEGSKA (reference sequence). With 1 base clipped from V and 2 bases from J, the junction kept 4 bases outside the gene matches. CDR3 DNA sequence: TGCAGTGCTAGAGTTGGGACTAGCGGACCCTACGAGCAGTACTTC. This encodes CSARVGTSGPYEQYF.

Ten or more counts support this clonotype. J is TRBJ2-3 and V is TRBV7-3; maybe TRBD1 (5 bases). Trimming pared 3 bases from V and 5 bases from J, leaving 15 bases between. The CDR3 extends over 15 amino acids. CDR1 and CDR2 (germline): SGHTA, FQGTGA. This CDR3 reads CASSLSPSRGDTQYF. The CDR3 DNA sequence: TGTGCCAGCAGCTTGTCCCCGAGTAGGGGAGATACGCAGTATTTT.

There are many counts of this clonotype. The rearrangement joins TRBV6-1 to TRBJ1-5; 7 bases fit TRBD1. The CDR3 length is 14 residues. The J segment lost 6 bases and the V segment lost 6 bases, leaving 8 bases of the junction unmatched. The germline gives CDR1 MNHNS, CDR2 SASEGT. CDR3 DNA sequence: TGTGCCAGCAGCCCGACAGGGAACGGTCAGCCCCAGCATTTT. This gives the protein CASSPTGNGQPQHF.

This clonotype was counted many times. V is TRBV9 and J is TRBJ1-1, with 8 bases lining up with TRBD1. CDR3 length: 13 residues. After removal of 4 bases from V and 4 bases from J, the junction contained 3 bases not matched to a gene. CDR1 SGDLS and CDR2 YYNGEE come from the germline V gene. CDR3 bases: TGTGCCAGCAGCATGACAGGGGTCACTGAAGCTTTCTTT. Protein sequence: CASSMTGVTEAFF.

This clonotype was found many times. This chain uses TRBV11-3 with TRBJ2-3; 9 nucleotides line up with TRBD1. Germline V CDR1 and CDR2: SGHNT, YENEEA. After removal of 5 bases from V and 6 bases from J, the junction contained 3 bases not matched to a gene. The CDR3 spans 13 residues. CDR3 DNA: TGTGCCAGCAGCCGCACAGGGGGCGATACGCAGTATTTT. Protein: CASSRTGGDTQYF.

This clonotype was detected a few times. The chain links TRBV30 to TRBJ2-7, with TRBD1 matching over 8 bases. The CDR3 has 13 amino acids. With 2 bases clipped from V and 3 bases from J, the junction kept 3 bases outside the gene matches. CDR1 and CDR2 from the germline V gene are GTSNPN and SVGIG (reference sequence). The CDR3 DNA reads TGTGCCTGGAGTCCCGGGACAGGCTACGAGCAGTACTTC. Protein: CAWSPGTGYEQYF. Looking up the rest from reference TRBV30 and TRBJ2-7 gives the full variable domain: SQTIHQWPATLVQPVGSPLSLECTVEGTSNPNLYWYRQAAGRGLQLLFYSVGIGQISSEVPQNLSASRPQDRQFILSSKKLLLSDSGFYLCAWSPGTGYEQYFGPGTRLTVT.

This clonotype occurred many times. The chain couples TRBV20-1 to TRBJ2-1; 7 bases are shared with TRBD1. Germline V gene sequence: CDR1 DFQATT, CDR2 SNEGSKA (reference sequence). V dropped 1 base and J dropped 0; count of bases not matched to a gene: 3. The CDR3 is 15 amino acids. CDR3 in amino acids: CSARGGQRSYNEQFF. The CDR3 DNA reads TGCAGTGCTAGAGGGGGACAGCGCTCCTACAATGAGCAGTTCTTC.

This clonotype has ten or more counts. This rearrangement joins TRBV18 to TRBJ1-1, with TRBD1 identical over 7 bases. The CDR3 loop spans 14 amino acids. Trimming took 6 bases from V and 11 from J; bases not matched to a gene: 15. Germline loops: CDR1 KGHSH, CDR2 LQKENI. The CDR3 nucleotides read TGTGCCAGCTCCCCTAGTGAGGGGGCGGTGCGGGCTTTCTTT. As protein: CASSPSEGAVRAFF.

Notes on this clonotype: Given the absence of the conserved phenylalanine or tryptophan at the CDR3 end, a read error is likely. The rearrangement joins TRBV27 to TRBJ2-2, with TRBD2 matching 8 bases. The germline V gene has CDR1 MNHEY and CDR2 SMNVEV (reference sequence). The CDR3 consists of 15 residues. The trim removed 4 bases at V and 7 bases at J, leaving 8 bases unmatched. Here the CDR3 reads CASSSSGGAGGELFL. The CDR3 bases are TGTGCCAGCAGTTCCTCGGGGGGGGCCGGCGGGGAGCTGTTTCTT.

In this sample, this clonotype turned up many times. J is TRBJ1-1 and V is TRBV19; D unresolved. Between the trimmed V and J ends, which lost 3 bases and 3 bases, there was a span of 20 bases. The CDR3 runs 17 residues. The V gene's germline CDR1 is LNHDA and CDR2 SQIVND (reference sequence). DNA of the CDR3: TGTGCCAGTAGTATGTATAGCCCGGTCAGAGGGTACACTGAAGCTTTCTTT. Its translation is CASSMYSPVRGYTEAFF.

This clonotype was counted many times. The V gene is TRBV7-9, the J gene TRBJ1-1; D is possibly TRBD1 (5 bases). V lost 5 bases to trimming and J lost 11 bases, with 15 bases between them. Germline values: CDR1 SEHNR, CDR2 FQNEAQ (reference sequence). The CDR3 runs 12 residues. Here the CDR3 DNA reads TGTGCCAGCAGCCTTTCCTTTAGGGGTGCTTTCTTT. Its protein product is CASSLSFRGAFF. Together with reference TRBV7-9 and TRBJ1-1, the CDR3 gives the full variable domain: DTGVSQNPRHKITKRGQNVTFRCDPISEHNRLYWYRQTLGQGPEFLTYFQNEAQLEKSRLLSDRFSAERPKGSFSTLEIQRTEQGDSAMYLCASSLSFRGAFFGQGTRLTVV.

This chain joins TRBV12-5 and TRBJ2-6, with D unclear. CDR1 is LGHNT, CDR2 FRNRAP, per germline. CDR3 length: 16 residues. Trimming took off 0 bases at V and 2 bases at J, with 8 bases between the two ends. DNA for the CDR3: TGTGCTAGTGGTTTGGTACCCCTCACTGGGGCCAACGTCCTGACTTTC. Translated, it gives CASGLVPLTGANVLTF. The full variable domain, completed using reference TRBV12-5 and TRBJ2-6, is DARVTQTPRHKVTEMGQEVTMRCQPILGHNTVFWYRQTMMQGLELLAYFRNRAPLDDSGMPKDRFSAEMPDATLATLKIQPSEPRDSAVYFCASGLVPLTGANVLTFGAGSRLTVL.

The chain is built from TRBV3-1 and TRBJ2-5; D might be TRBD1 (5 bases). The CDR3 has 16 residues. Germline assignment: CDR1 LGHDT and CDR2 YNNKEL (reference sequence). V gave up 0 bases and J gave up 2 bases, with 13 bases separating them. The DNA of the CDR3 is TGTGCCAGCAGCCAAGAAATCTGGACACATCAAGAGACCCAGTACTTC. Translated: CASSQEIWTHQETQYF.

In this sample, this clonotype turned up many times. The chain combines TRBV5-6 with TRBJ2-7, with TRBD2 matching over 12 bases. V was clipped by 4 bases and J by 4 bases; unmatched bases: 6. The CDR3 totals 15 residues. The V gene's germline CDR1 is SGHDT and CDR2 YYEEEE. CDR3 coding DNA: TGTGCCAGCAGCCGACTAGCGGGAGAGTTATACGAGCAGTACTTC. Protein: CASSRLAGELYEQYF. Combining the CDR3 with reference TRBV5-6 and TRBJ2-7 gives the whole variable domain DAGVTQSPTHLIKTRGQQVTLRCSPKSGHDTVSWYQQALGQGPQFIFQYYEEEERQRGNFPDRFSGHQFPNYSSELNVNALLLGDSALYLCASSRLAGELYEQYFGPGTRLTVT.

Note on this clonotype: Sequence at one end of the junction differs from germline and may be a read error. The chain employs TRBV27 and TRBJ2-6; D perhaps matches TRBD1 (5 bases). This CDR3 is built from 15 residues. The germline V gene has CDR1 MNHEY and CDR2 SMNVEV (reference sequence). CDR3 protein: CASSRGASGTNVLTF. For the CDR3, the DNA is TGTGCCAGCAGTAGGGGTGCCTCTGGGACCAACGTCCTGACTTTC.

The chain joins TRBV14 to TRBJ1-2; D is perhaps TRBD1 (6 bases). The CDR3 runs 13 residues. Looked up from germline, CDR1 is SGHDN and CDR2 is FVKESK. V lost 6 bases and J lost 6, with 14 bases in between. In nucleotides, the CDR3 is TGTGCCAGCAGGAGACTTAACAGGGATGGCTACACCTTC. It codes for CASRRLNRDGYTF.

This clonotype was detected ten times or more. This chain connects TRBV20-1 to TRBJ2-3; possible D gene TRBD2, 6 bases. From germline, CDR1 is DFQATT and CDR2 SNEGSKA (reference sequence). The V gene lost 2 bases and the J gene lost 6 bases, with 21 bases spanning the gap. This CDR3 spans 16 amino acids. For the CDR3, the DNA is TGCAGTGCTAGATTCAGCGGAGGGATACACAGGGATACGCAGTATTTT. Residues: CSARFSGGIHRDTQYF.

This clonotype was seen at least ten times. The gene calls are TRBV30 and TRBJ2-5; D possibly matches TRBD1 or TRBD2 (6 bases each). The CDR3 runs to 13 residues. Germline values: CDR1 GTSNPN, CDR2 SVGIG (reference sequence). V was clipped by 1 base and J by 5 bases, with 11 bases between them. This CDR3 reads CAWSGGGRETQYF. The CDR3 nucleotides are TGTGCCTGGAGTGGAGGGGGGCGCGAGACCCAGTACTTC.

Ten or more counts support this clonotype. The chain combines TRBV19 with TRBJ2-7; D may correspond to TRBD1 or TRBD2 (5 bases each). Germline CDR1 reads LNHDA; CDR2 reads SQIVND (reference sequence). Trimming cost V 6 bases and J 2 bases, with 17 bases left between them. The CDR3 has 15 amino acids. The CDR3 region has the DNA TGTGCCAGTAGATTCCGAGGGGATGCCGCCTACGAGCAGTACTTC. Its translation: CASRFRGDAAYEQYF.

This clonotype was seen at least ten times. The chain uses TRBV27 and TRBJ1-2; 7 nucleotides match TRBD1. V lost 4 bases to trimming and J lost 4 bases; unmatched junction nucleotides: 6. Germline V gene lookup returns CDR1 MNHEY and CDR2 SMNVEV (reference sequence). The CDR3 has 14 residues. The CDR3 DNA is TGTGCCAGCAGTTCACGGACAGGCTTCTATGGCTACACCTTC. It is translated as CASSSRTGFYGYTF.

This clonotype was counted only a few times. The rearrangement uses TRBV30 and TRBJ2-3; D not resolved. Trimming took off 2 bases at V and 7 bases at J, with 7 bases between the two ends. Per the germline V gene, CDR1 is GTSNPN and CDR2 is SVGIG (reference sequence). The CDR3 has 11 residues. The CDR3 sequence: CAWSLENTQYF. DNA for the CDR3: TGTGCCTGGAGTCTGGAGAATACGCAGTATTTT.

This clonotype was seen a few times. This chain uses TRBV5-4 with TRBJ2-7, with TRBD2 identical over 8 bases. V was clipped by 9 bases and J by 2 bases; unmatched bases: 16. Germline CDR1 reads SGHNT; CDR2 reads YYREEE (reference sequence). This CDR3 region has 16 residues. CDR3 nucleotides: TGTGCCACCGATGGGCCTTCCGGTAGCGGGACCTACGAGCAGTACTTC. Protein product: CATDGPSGSGTYEQYF.

The J gene is TRBJ2-7, the V gene TRBV7-2, with 13 nucleotides matching TRBD2. The CDR3 covers 15 residues. The V segment lost 4 bases and the J segment 3 bases; nucleotides outside the gene matches: 3. The germline CDR1 and CDR2 sequences are SGHTA and FQGNSA. CDR3 sequence: CASSSRLAGGYEQYF. The CDR3 DNA sequence: TGTGCCAGCAGCTCGCGACTAGCGGGAGGCTACGAGCAGTACTTC.

This clonotype was recorded at least ten times. The J gene is TRBJ2-3, the V gene TRBV5-1; 7 bases fit TRBD1. Germline lookup yields CDR1 SGHRS and CDR2 YFSETQ. CDR3 length equals 17 residues. With V trimmed by 7 bases and J by 0 bases, 14 bases remained unmatched. The CDR3 region has the DNA TGCGCCAGCGGCCAGGGGACAGACTACCTTAGCACAGATACGCAGTATTTT. Residues: CASGQGTDYLSTDTQYF.

There are many counts of this clonotype. The gene calls are TRBV12-3 or TRBV12-4 and TRBJ2-3; D is undetermined. The CDR3 sequence is 17 residues long. The V and J ends lost 6 bases and 1 base respectively, with 20 bases between them. The CDR3 region has the DNA TGTGCCAGCAGCCGCGAACAGACCCTGCCGGGCACAGATACGCAGTATTTT. Encoded protein: CASSREQTLPGTDTQYF.

This clonotype was counted many times. The rearrangement uses TRBV10-2 and TRBJ1-6; D perhaps matches TRBD1 (6 bases). The CDR3 spans 14 residues. V dropped 7 bases and J dropped 8 bases, with 15 bases sitting between them. The germline gives CDR1 WSHSY, CDR2 SAAADI. As DNA, the CDR3 is TGCGCCAGCACGCGCAGGGGACGGGATTCACCCCTCCACTTT. The encoded protein is CASTRRGRDSPLHF.